The 20 T cell receptor beta chains below were found in one sample sequenced in a study of blood T cell repertoires in COVID-19. The assay was immunoSEQ multiplex PCR, and TCRdb's table has in-frame clones only and misses some. The sample includes 200,000 to 300,000 clones, about 80% of them seen just once. The specimen sequenced was peripheral blood. The source is a woman of 80 years or more with acute or convalescent COVID-19.

The CDR3 coding sequence is TGTGCCAGCAGTGAGTACAAGAACACCGGGGAGCTGTTTTTT. As protein: CASSEYKNTGELFF. The chain combines TRBV25-1 with TRBJ2-2; D gene ambiguous. The CDR3 runs to 14 residues. V was shortened by 3 bases and J by 1 base, with 6 bases between the two germline ends. Germline V gene data show CDR1 as MGHDK and CDR2 as SYGVNS.

V usage is TRBV18 and J usage is TRBJ2-7; 12 bases align to TRBD2. The CDR3 runs 16 residues. The germline CDR1 and CDR2 sequences are KGHSH and LQKENI. V dropped 4 bases and J dropped 4; count of bases not matched to a gene: 8. The CDR3 DNA reads TGTGCCAGCTCACTAACTAGCGGGAGGAACCAGTACGAGCAGTACTTC. Its protein product is CASSLTSGRNQYEQYF.

CDR3 in DNA: TGTGCCAGCACCCATGGGAGGGGGGGGACCTACGAGCAGTACTTC. Amino acids: CASTHGRGGTYEQYF. The J gene is TRBJ2-7, the V gene TRBV9, with D perhaps matching TRBD2 (7 bases). This CDR3 is 15 amino acids long. Trimming shortened V by 6 bases and J by 2 bases, and 18 bases separated the two germline ends. Germline values: CDR1 SGDLS, CDR2 YYNGEE.

The J gene is TRBJ2-2, the V gene TRBV24-1, with D perhaps TRBD1 (5 bases). The CDR3 contains 15 residues. Germline V gene data show CDR1 as KGHDR and CDR2 as SFDVKD. Trimming cost V 4 bases and J 3 bases, with 11 bases left between them. The CDR3 region is CATSEGAEHTGELFF. The CDR3 DNA sequence: TGTGCCACCAGTGAAGGGGCAGAACACACCGGGGAGCTGTTTTTT.

The V gene is TRBV10-2, the J gene TRBJ2-5, with 11 bases aligning to TRBD2. Germline assignment: CDR1 WSHSY and CDR2 SAAADI. V shed 6 bases and J 7 bases; nucleotides not matched to a gene: 10. CDR3 length equals 15 residues. The CDR3 DNA sequence: TGCGCCAGCAGGGTAGCGGGAGGGCCTTCAGGGACCCAGTACTTC. Translation gives CASRVAGGPSGTQYF.

The chain uses TRBV12-3 or TRBV12-4 and TRBJ1-1; TRBD1 is a possible D gene (5 bases). The CDR3 totals 12 residues. The V and J ends lost 6 bases and 7 bases respectively, with 12 bases between them. The CDR3 sequence is CASSLGGLEAFF. The CDR3 DNA sequence: TGTGCCAGCAGCCTCGGGGGACTTGAAGCTTTCTTT.

The chain recombines TRBV19 with TRBJ2-5, with 7 bases lining up with TRBD2. The junction had 12 bases not matched to a gene; V was cut back by 3 bases and J by 5 bases. This CDR3 is built from 16 residues. Germline values: CDR1 LNHDA, CDR2 SQIVND (reference sequence). The CDR3 nucleotides read TGTGCCAGTAGTATCGGGGGGAGGGGCTCTGGGGAGACCCAGTACTTC. Its translation is CASSIGGRGSGETQYF.

The chain has TRBV24-1 and TRBJ2-1; 9 bases map to TRBD1. The CDR3 has 16 amino acids. Unmatched junction bases numbered 11, after V lost 3 bases and J lost 9 bases. CDR1 is KGHDR, CDR2 SFDVKD, per germline. The CDR3 nucleotides read TGTGCCACCAGTGATAAAGCGGGACAGGGTCAGGGTGAGCAGTTCTTC. Translation gives CATSDKAGQGQGEQFF.

This chain uses TRBV6-1 with TRBJ2-2; 12 bases fit TRBD2. The V gene's germline CDR1 is MNHNS and CDR2 SASEGT. Trimming removed 2 bases from V and 0 bases from J; junction bases left unmatched: 4. This CDR3 has 18 amino acids. The CDR3 protein is CASSEWLAGGPNTGELFF. The CDR3 nucleotides read TGTGCCAGCAGTGAATGGCTAGCGGGAGGGCCGAACACCGGGGAGCTGTTTTTT.

This chain uses TRBV5-5 with TRBJ1-6, with TRBD1 as a possible D gene (5 bases). The V and J ends lost 1 base and 10 bases respectively, with 12 bases between them. Per the germline V gene, CDR1 is SGHKS and CDR2 is YYEKEE (reference sequence). CDR3 length: 14 residues. The CDR3 nucleotides are TGTGCCAGCAGCTTGTTTCAGGGAATATCACCCCTCCACTTT. Its protein product is CASSLFQGISPLHF. The variable domain in full, completed from reference TRBV5-5 and TRBJ1-6, reads DAGVTQSPTHLIKTRGQQVTLRCSPISGHKSVSWYQQVLGQGPQFIFQYYEKEERGRGNFPDRFSARQFPNYSSELNVNALLLGDSALYLCASSLFQGISPLHFGNGTRLTVT.

The chain couples TRBV18 to TRBJ1-2, with 8 bases aligning to TRBD1. The CDR3 covers 13 residues. J gave up 3 bases and V 8 bases, and 5 bases lay outside the gene matches. Germline V gene data show CDR1 as KGHSH and CDR2 as LQKENI. DNA of the CDR3: TGTGCCAGCACAACGGGACAGGACTATGGCTACACCTTC. Translating it yields CASTTGQDYGYTF.

This chain joins TRBV5-1 and TRBJ2-2, with unresolved D. V dropped 1 base and J dropped 5 bases, with 9 bases sitting between them. The CDR3 totals 14 residues. The V gene's germline CDR1 is SGHRS and CDR2 YFSETQ. The CDR3 DNA is TGCGCCAGCAGCTTGACAGAAGGTACCGGGGAGCTGTTTTTT. Its protein product is CASSLTEGTGELFF.

The V call is TRBV9, the J call TRBJ1-2, with D perhaps matching TRBD1 (6 bases). This CDR3 comprises 14 residues. The V gene lost 4 bases and the J gene lost 6 bases, with 16 bases spanning the gap. CDR1 is SGDLS, CDR2 YYNGEE, per germline. The CDR3 protein is CASSPRGAVHGYTF. The CDR3 DNA sequence: TGTGCCAGCAGCCCACGGGGGGCCGTCCATGGCTACACCTTC.

This clone was seen just once. The sample carries other DNA sequences with the same CDR3. The chain recombines TRBV2 with TRBJ1-2; TRBD1 matches at 7 bases. Germline assignment: CDR1 SNHLY and CDR2 FYNNEI. This CDR3 is built from 13 residues. The V gene end was trimmed by 6 bases and the J gene end by 5 bases; junction bases not matched to a gene: 6. CDR3 loop: CASSETGLYGYTF. The CDR3, as DNA: TGTGCCAGCAGCGAGACAGGGCTATATGGCTACACCTTC.

The count of this clone is one. The chain joins TRBV21-1 to TRBJ2-7; the table calls TRBD2, which could not be checked here. TRBV21-1 is noted as a pseudogene. The CDR3 runs 13 residues. CDR3 loop: CAGSGRAHYEQYF. In DNA, the CDR3 is TGTGCCGGAAGCGGGAGGGCCCACTACGAGCAGTACTTC.

This chain connects TRBV9 to TRBJ2-1; tentatively, D is TRBD1 (5 bases). Trimming stripped 3 bases from V and 0 bases from J, with 16 bases between. CDR3 size: 17 residues. The germline CDR1 and CDR2 sequences are SGDLS and YYNGEE. The CDR3 nucleotides are TGTGCCAGCAGCGGTAAACCGACAGCCGACTCCTACAATGAGCAGTTCTTC. This encodes CASSGKPTADSYNEQFF.

The J gene is TRBJ2-3, the V gene TRBV6-6; 11 bases fit TRBD2. The germline gives CDR1 MNHNY, CDR2 SVGAGI (reference sequence). The V and J ends lost 6 bases and 5 bases, in that order; junction bases with no gene match: 7. This CDR3 spans 15 amino acids. The CDR3 loop is CASRASGGPGDTQYF. The DNA for the CDR3 is TGTGCCAGCAGGGCTAGCGGGGGGCCGGGAGATACGCAGTATTTT.

The chain combines TRBV7-2 with TRBJ1-6; TRBD1 might be the D (5 bases). Trimming took off 1 base at V and 10 bases at J, with 8 bases between the two ends. The CDR3 runs to 13 residues. CDR1 SGHTA and CDR2 FQGNSA come from the germline V gene. The CDR3 coding sequence is TGTGCCAGCAGCTTAGAGGGGCCCTCACCCCTCCACTTT. Its translation: CASSLEGPSPLHF.

The count of this clone is one. This sequence joins TRBV10-2 and TRBJ2-2, with 7 nucleotides matching TRBD1. From germline, CDR1 is WSHSY and CDR2 SAAADI. V gave up 4 bases and J gave up 4 bases; unmatched junction bases: 3. This CDR3 comprises 14 residues. CDR3 in DNA: TGCGCCAGCAGTGTACAGGGGCGCACCGGGGAGCTGTTTTTT. Translating it yields CASSVQGRTGELFF.

A few counts support this clone. This chain connects TRBV27 to TRBJ2-2; 9 bases map to TRBD1. Germline V gene data show CDR1 as MNHEY and CDR2 as SMNVEV (reference sequence). Germline trimming cut 6 bases from V and 7 bases from J; bases unmatched to any gene: 9. CDR3 size: 15 residues. The CDR3 protein is CASRSGTGFGGELFF. The CDR3 region has the DNA TGTGCCAGCAGGTCCGGGACAGGGTTTGGCGGGGAGCTGTTTTTT.